This T cell receptor (beta chain) was found in a study of CD8 T cells in Susac syndrome. The ends lost 1 base at V and 5 bases at J; junction bases unmatched: 14. The CDR3 extends over 17 amino acids. The germline V gene encodes CDR1 DFQATT and CDR2 SNEGSKA (reference sequence). Findings of the study overall: It was in TEMRA cells and active patients that Susac CD8+ clonal expansion peaked. The relatively small number of individuals in the TCR sequencing and HLA analysis was acknowledged by the study.

The RNA, roughly 0.5 to 1 ug, was put through reverse transcription using random hexamers. The immunoSEQ assay covered 54 Vbeta and 13 Jbeta segments for CDR3. TCRdb re-called the immunoSEQ multiplex PCR reads with MiXCR, one entry per CDR3 protein. The data contain about 80,000 distinct CDR3 sequences, around 94% of them singletons. This clonotype has only one observation. The antigen remains unidentified. TEMRA cells were FACS-enriched and CD8+ and CD4+ T cells negatively isolated. The V call is TRBV20-1, the J call TRBJ2-1; 7 bases are a match to TRBD2. The receptor comes from a human donor with Susac syndrome. What was sequenced was CD8+ T cells from PBMCs. DNA for the CDR3: TGCAGTGCTAGAGGTGGTCGGGGCGGGAGATACAACAATGAGCAGTTCTTC. Translating it yields CSARGGRGGRYNNEQFF.